These 27 T cell receptor beta chains share one sample of origin, sequenced in a study of shared clonotypes between healthy human individuals. The data were produced by immunoSEQ multiplex PCR, yet TCRdb's version contains in-frame clones alone and is incomplete. The sample lists 1.4 million to 1.5 million clones, roughly 96% occurring once. Specimen: naive CD4+ T cells sorted from blood. The subset was: CD45RA+ positively selected. All receptors derive from a man aged 30 to 45 in good health.

In its sample, this clone was seen once. The V gene is TRBV27, the J gene TRBJ1-2; D ambiguous. Germline-derived CDR1 and CDR2 are MNHEY and SMNVEV (reference sequence). Trimming stripped 6 bases from V and 3 bases from J, with 17 bases between. The CDR3 length is 15 residues. The CDR3 DNA sequence: TGTGCCAGCAGCCATTTAACCGCTCTGGACTATGGCTACACCTTC. It codes for CASSHLTALDYGYTF.

The rearrangement uses TRBV7-6 and TRBJ2-3; no definite D call. The CDR3 spans 16 residues. Germline V CDR1 and CDR2: SGHVS, FNYEAQ. Between the trimmed V and J ends, which lost 1 base and 3 bases, there was a span of 14 bases. CDR3 DNA sequence: TGTGCCAGCAGCTTAGTACCCCCCTATACTACAGATACGCAGTATTTT. It specifies CASSLVPPYTTDTQYF.

The chain is built from TRBV7-2 and TRBJ2-1, with 8 bases that match TRBD2. Germline-derived CDR1 and CDR2 are SGHTA and FQGNSA. V was pared by 3 bases and J by 7 bases, with 8 bases of the junction left unmatched. The CDR3 runs to 15 residues. The DNA for the CDR3 is TGTGCCAGCAGCTTTAGGGCGGGGGGCTGGAATGAGCAGTTCTTC. This encodes CASSFRAGGWNEQFF.

The chain is built from TRBV5-5 and TRBJ2-5; D is ambiguous. CDR3 size: 12 residues. Trimming left V 2 bases short and J 4 bases short, with 6 bases between. Germline CDR1 reads SGHKS; CDR2 reads YYEKEE (reference sequence). The CDR3 reads CASSFPVETQYF. CDR3 sequence (DNA): TGTGCCAGCAGCTTTCCGGTAGAGACCCAGTACTTC.

The chain combines TRBV7-2 with TRBJ1-1, with unresolved D. This CDR3 contains 16 residues. Germline assignment: CDR1 SGHTA and CDR2 FQGNSA. Deletions cut 5 bases from V and 1 base from J, with 17 bases between. The CDR3 nucleotides are TGTGCCAGCAGCCCGCACAGAACAACCACGAACACTGAAGCTTTCTTT. This encodes CASSPHRTTTNTEAFF.

This sequence joins TRBV6-5 and TRBJ1-5, with 8 bases that match TRBD1. This CDR3 comprises 14 residues. After removal of 6 bases from V and 2 bases from J, the junction contained 3 bases not matched to a gene. In germline, CDR1 is MNHEY, CDR2 SVGAGI. Written as DNA, the CDR3 is TGTGCCAGCAGACCGGACAGGGGCAATCAGCCCCAGCATTTT. Its protein is CASRPDRGNQPQHF.

The rearrangement joins TRBV19 to TRBJ1-1, with D perhaps TRBD1 (6 bases). V lost 4 bases, J lost 0 bases, and 15 bases lay in between. This CDR3 has 16 amino acids. The germline V gene has CDR1 LNHDA and CDR2 SQIVND (reference sequence). The CDR3 protein is CASSTLAQGLNTEAFF. DNA of the CDR3: TGTGCCAGTAGTACTTTAGCGCAGGGGCTGAACACTGAAGCTTTCTTT.

CDR3: CSATQGARDEQYF. CDR3 nucleotides: TGCAGCGCCACACAGGGGGCGCGGGACGAGCAGTACTTC. The chain carries TRBV29-1 and TRBJ2-7; 9 bases are a match to TRBD1. V was pared by 7 bases and J by 5 bases, with 9 bases of the junction left unmatched. This CDR3 spans 13 amino acids. Germline V gene sequence: CDR1 SQVTM, CDR2 ANQGSEA.

The rearrangement links TRBV12-5 to TRBJ2-1; tentatively, D is TRBD2 (7 bases). Trimming left V 0 bases short and J 0 bases short, with 15 bases between. This CDR3 has 18 residues. Germline V gives CDR1 LGHNT, CDR2 FRNRAP. CDR3 protein: CASGLVQGGGPSYNEQFF. The CDR3 coding sequence is TGTGCTAGTGGTTTGGTACAAGGCGGGGGCCCCTCCTACAATGAGCAGTTCTTC.

The chain employs TRBV9 and TRBJ2-3; D unclear. The V gene's germline CDR1 is SGDLS and CDR2 YYNGEE. This CDR3 has 13 amino acids. Trimming left V 3 bases short and J 3 bases short, with 8 bases between. This chain's CDR3 is CASSGRFTDTQYF. As DNA, the CDR3 is TGTGCCAGCAGCGGAAGGTTTACAGATACGCAGTATTTT.

This chain uses TRBV7-9 with TRBJ2-3, with D perhaps TRBD1 (5 bases). The ends were cut back, 2 bases at V and 2 bases at J, with 20 bases in the middle. The CDR3 is 18 residues long. Germline V gene lookup returns CDR1 SEHNR and CDR2 FQNEAQ (reference sequence). Here the CDR3 reads CASSLPLTASPSTDTQYF. The CDR3 DNA is TGTGCCAGCAGCTTACCTCTGACAGCGAGTCCTTCCACAGATACGCAGTATTTT.

The rearrangement links TRBV5-1 to TRBJ2-4; no clear D gene. V was clipped by 0 bases and J by 0 bases, with 19 bases between them. CDR3 size: 19 residues. Germline CDR1 reads SGHRS; CDR2 reads YFSETQ. This chain's CDR3 is CASSLATPGPDLAKNIQYF. As DNA, the CDR3 is TGCGCCAGCAGCTTGGCCACCCCCGGGCCGGACCTAGCCAAAAACATTCAGTACTTC. The variable domain in full, with the rest retrieved from reference TRBV5-1 and TRBJ2-4, is KAGVTQTPRYLIKTRGQQVTLSCSPISGHRSVSWYQQTPGQGLQFLFEYFSETQRNKGNFPGRFSGRQFSNSRSEMNVSTLELGDSALYLCASSLATPGPDLAKNIQYFGAGTRLSVL.

This sequence joins TRBV7-3 and TRBJ2-2; weak D call: TRBD2 (6 bases). CDR1 and CDR2 (germline): SGHTA, FQGTGA. V was trimmed by 8 bases and J by 6 bases, leaving 16 bases between them. CDR3 length: 14 residues. The CDR3 loop is CASGRDRIPGELFF. CDR3 coding DNA: TGTGCCAGCGGGCGGGATCGCATCCCCGGGGAGCTGTTTTTT.

The sample holds a few counts of this clone. The rearrangement joins TRBV7-9 to TRBJ1-4, with D hard to call. The V gene's germline CDR1 is SEHNR and CDR2 FQNEAQ (reference sequence). The CDR3 covers 15 residues. V lost 2 bases and J lost 0, with 7 bases in between. In nucleotides, the CDR3 is TGTGCCAGCAGCTTATTGCTATCAACTAATGAAAAACTGTTTTTT. Protein product: CASSLLLSTNEKLFF.

This clone was seen a single time. The chain combines TRBV7-3 with TRBJ2-6; 7 positions agree with TRBD1. CDR1 is SGHTA and CDR2 is FQGTGA in the germline V gene. V dropped 4 bases and J dropped 0; count of bases not matched to a gene: 12. The CDR3 sequence is 19 residues long. The CDR3 is CASSSLPGQVNSGANVLTF. In DNA form, the CDR3 reads TGTGCCAGCAGCTCCCTCCCTGGACAGGTGAACTCTGGGGCCAACGTCCTGACTTTC.

V and J are TRBV9 and TRBJ2-1; the match to TRBD2 covers 11 bases. Per the germline V gene, CDR1 is SGDLS and CDR2 is YYNGEE. The ends lost 3 bases at V and 4 bases at J; junction bases unmatched: 6. The CDR3 is 16 amino acids. CDR3 coding DNA: TGTGCCAGCAGCGACCTCGGGACTAGCGGATACAATGAGCAGTTCTTC. Its protein product is CASSDLGTSGYNEQFF.

The chain uses TRBV2 and TRBJ1-2; D not resolved. Germline lookup yields CDR1 SNHLY and CDR2 FYNNEI. The CDR3 totals 10 residues. Trimming stripped 5 bases from V and 8 bases from J, with 6 bases between. Here the CDR3 reads CASSKNGYTF. CDR3 sequence (DNA): TGTGCCAGCAGTAAGAACGGCTACACCTTC.

This rearrangement joins TRBV5-1 to TRBJ2-6; maybe TRBD1 (6 bases). Trimming cost V 0 bases and J 3 bases, with 13 bases left between them. The CDR3 runs 17 residues. The germline gives CDR1 SGHRS, CDR2 YFSETQ. DNA for the CDR3: TGCGCCAGCAGCTTGGTCGTAGGGGGAAGTGGGGCCAACGTCCTGACTTTC. Its translation: CASSLVVGGSGANVLTF.

The rearrangement joins TRBV29-1 to TRBJ2-6, with D tentatively TRBD1 (6 bases). Per germline, CDR1 SQVTM and CDR2 ANQGSEA. The V end was cut by 1 base, the J end by 0 bases, with 10 bases between. This CDR3 is built from 16 residues. CDR3 bases: TGCAGCGTTGAAGTTCTAGGGGGCTCTGGGGCCAACGTCCTGACTTTC. Protein sequence: CSVEVLGGSGANVLTF.

This chain connects TRBV9 to TRBJ2-5, with 7 positions matching TRBD2. This CDR3 region has 13 residues. The V segment lost 4 bases and the J segment 3 bases; nucleotides outside the gene matches: 3. The germline V gene encodes CDR1 SGDLS and CDR2 YYNGEE. CDR3 sequence reads: CASSFTSEETQYF. The CDR3, as DNA: TGTGCCAGCAGCTTCACTAGCGAAGAGACCCAGTACTTC.

The chain is built from TRBV9 and TRBJ2-3; D is ambiguous. Germline CDR1 SGDLS, CDR2 YYNGEE. The CDR3 has 12 amino acids. Trimming removed 1 base from V and 6 bases from J, with 6 bases in between. CDR3 in DNA: TGTGCCAGCAGCGTAAACTCCGATACGCAGTATTTT. It yields the protein CASSVNSDTQYF.

The chain links TRBV5-1 to TRBJ2-1; the D is unclear. The CDR3 is 16 residues long. Germline-derived CDR1 and CDR2 are SGHRS and YFSETQ. Trimming left V 5 bases short and J 6 bases short, with 21 bases between. The CDR3 is CASRPVGSRSVNEQFF. The CDR3 nucleotides read TGCGCCAGCAGACCGGTTGGGTCTAGGTCGGTCAATGAGCAGTTCTTC. Full variable domain (remainder filled in from reference TRBV5-1 and TRBJ2-1): KAGVTQTPRYLIKTRGQQVTLSCSPISGHRSVSWYQQTPGQGLQFLFEYFSETQRNKGNFPGRFSGRQFSNSRSEMNVSTLELGDSALYLCASRPVGSRSVNEQFFGPGTRLTVL.

In DNA, the CDR3 is TGTGCCAGCAGTTTGGGGGTAGGAAGGGGCTCTGGAAACACCATATATTTT. Residues: CASSLGVGRGSGNTIYF. The chain employs TRBV27 and TRBJ1-3; a possible D gene is TRBD1 (5 bases). Per the germline V gene, CDR1 is MNHEY and CDR2 is SMNVEV (reference sequence). The CDR3 spans 17 residues. Trimming took off 3 bases at V and 0 bases at J, with 15 bases between the two ends.

The chain couples TRBV7-2 to TRBJ1-1, with D uncertain. The V gene's germline CDR1 is SGHTA and CDR2 FQGNSA. Trimming took 1 base from V and 7 from J, leaving 4 bases between them. This CDR3 is built from 11 residues. This CDR3 reads CASSLVGEAFF. As DNA, the CDR3 is TGTGCCAGCAGCTTAGTTGGTGAAGCTTTCTTT.

The rearrangement uses TRBV27 and TRBJ2-2; perhaps TRBD2 as D (6 bases). CDR1 and CDR2 from the germline V gene are MNHEY and SMNVEV (reference sequence). Between the trimmed V and J ends, which lost 6 bases and 2 bases, there was a span of 10 bases. The CDR3 has 14 residues. CDR3 nucleotides: TGTGCCAGCAGCCGGGGACTCAACACCGGGGAGCTGTTTTTT. Amino acid sequence: CASSRGLNTGELFF.

The gene calls are TRBV18 and TRBJ2-7; possibly TRBD2 for D (7 bases). Per germline, CDR1 KGHSH and CDR2 LQKENI. V was cut by 2 bases and J by 1 base, with 15 bases left in between. This CDR3 region has 16 residues. CDR3 sequence: CASSPIGGVRSYEQYF. DNA for the CDR3: TGTGCCAGCTCACCAATAGGGGGGGTTCGGTCCTACGAGCAGTACTTC.

This clone was seen only once. CDR3 coding DNA: TGTGCCAGCAGCTTCGGGGGGGCGGTAGGCGAGCAGTACTTC. It translates to CASSFGGAVGEQYF. The chain carries TRBV5-4 and TRBJ2-7; 8 nucleotides agree with TRBD2. The CDR3 sequence is 14 residues long. The junction had 7 bases not matched to a gene; V was cut back by 2 bases and J by 6 bases. Per the germline V gene, CDR1 is SGHNT and CDR2 is YYREEE (reference sequence). The full variable domain, in which reference TRBV5-4 and TRBJ2-7 provide the parts outside the CDR3, is ETGVTQSPTHLIKTRGQQVTLRCSSQSGHNTVSWYQQALGQGPQFIFQYYREEENGRGNFPPRFSGLQFPNYSSELNVNALELDDSALYLCASSFGGAVGEQYFGPGTRLTVT.